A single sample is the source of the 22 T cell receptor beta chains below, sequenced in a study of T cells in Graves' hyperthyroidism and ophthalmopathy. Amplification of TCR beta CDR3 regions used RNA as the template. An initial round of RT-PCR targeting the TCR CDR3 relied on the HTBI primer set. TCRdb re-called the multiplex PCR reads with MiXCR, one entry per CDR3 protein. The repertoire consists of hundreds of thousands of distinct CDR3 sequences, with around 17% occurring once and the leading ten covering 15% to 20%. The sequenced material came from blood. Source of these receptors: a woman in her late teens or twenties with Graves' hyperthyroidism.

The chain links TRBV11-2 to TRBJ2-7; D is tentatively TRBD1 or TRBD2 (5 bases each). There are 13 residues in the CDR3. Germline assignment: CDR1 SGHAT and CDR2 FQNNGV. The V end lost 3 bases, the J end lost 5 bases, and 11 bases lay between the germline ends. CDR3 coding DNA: TGTGCCAGCAGCTTGATAGGGGACCACGAGCAGTACTTC. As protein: CASSLIGDHEQYF.

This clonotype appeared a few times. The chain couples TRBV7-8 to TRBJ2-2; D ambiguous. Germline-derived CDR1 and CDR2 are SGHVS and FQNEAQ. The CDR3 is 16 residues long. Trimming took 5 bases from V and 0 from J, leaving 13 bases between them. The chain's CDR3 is CASSPHRVSNTGELFF. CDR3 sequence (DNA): TGTGCCAGCAGCCCCCATCGGGTATCGAACACCGGGGAGCTGTTTTTT.

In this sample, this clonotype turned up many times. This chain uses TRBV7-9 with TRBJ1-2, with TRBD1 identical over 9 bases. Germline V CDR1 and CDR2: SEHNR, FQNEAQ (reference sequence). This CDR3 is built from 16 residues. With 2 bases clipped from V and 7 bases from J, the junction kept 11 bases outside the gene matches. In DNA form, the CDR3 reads TGTGCCAGCAGCTTACCGCCGGCGACAGGGGGTGGTGGCTACACCTTC. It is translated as CASSLPPATGGGGYTF.

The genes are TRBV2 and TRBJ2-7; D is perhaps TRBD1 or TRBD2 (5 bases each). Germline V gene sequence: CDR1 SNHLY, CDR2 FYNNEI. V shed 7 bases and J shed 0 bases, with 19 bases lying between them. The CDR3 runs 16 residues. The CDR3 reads CASKGFVGESSYEQYF. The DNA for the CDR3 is TGTGCCAGCAAGGGGTTCGTGGGGGAAAGCTCCTACGAGCAGTACTTC.

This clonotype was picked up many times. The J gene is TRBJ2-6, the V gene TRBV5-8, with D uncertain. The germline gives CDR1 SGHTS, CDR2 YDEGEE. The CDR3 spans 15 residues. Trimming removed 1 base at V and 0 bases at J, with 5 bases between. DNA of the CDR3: TGTGCCAGCAGCTTGTGGGGCTCTGGGGCCAACGTCCTGACTTTC. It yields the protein CASSLWGSGANVLTF.

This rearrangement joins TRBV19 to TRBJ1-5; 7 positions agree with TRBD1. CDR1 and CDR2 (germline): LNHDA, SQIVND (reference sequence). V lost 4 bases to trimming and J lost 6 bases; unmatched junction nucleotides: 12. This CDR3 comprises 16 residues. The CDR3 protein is CASSTKRDRPGQPQHF. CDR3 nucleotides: TGTGCCAGTAGTACAAAACGGGACAGACCGGGTCAGCCCCAGCATTTT. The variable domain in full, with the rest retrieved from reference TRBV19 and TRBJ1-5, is DGGITQSPKYLFRKEGQNVTLSCEQNLNHDAMYWYRQDPGQGLRLIYYSQIVNDFQKGDIAEGYSVSREKKESFPLTVTSAQKNPTAFYLCASSTKRDRPGQPQHFGDGTRLSIL.

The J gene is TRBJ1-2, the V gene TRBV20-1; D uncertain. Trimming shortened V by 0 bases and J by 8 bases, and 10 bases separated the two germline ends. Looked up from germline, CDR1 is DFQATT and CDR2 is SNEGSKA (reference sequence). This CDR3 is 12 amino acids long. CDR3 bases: TGCAGTGCTAGAGAGAACGTTGGCGGCTACACCTTC. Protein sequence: CSARENVGGYTF.

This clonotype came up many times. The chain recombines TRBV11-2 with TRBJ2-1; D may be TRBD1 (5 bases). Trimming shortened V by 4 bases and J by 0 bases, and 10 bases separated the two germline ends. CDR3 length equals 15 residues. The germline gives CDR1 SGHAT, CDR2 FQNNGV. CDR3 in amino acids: CASSSYRSSYNEQFF. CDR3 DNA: TGTGCCAGCAGCTCCTACAGGAGCTCCTACAATGAGCAGTTCTTC. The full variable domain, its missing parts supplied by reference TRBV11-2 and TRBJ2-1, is EAGVAQSPRYKIIEKRQSVAFWCNPISGHATLYWYQQILGQGPKLLIQFQNNGVVDDSQLPKDRFSAERLKGVDSTLKIQPAKLEDSAVYLCASSSYRSSYNEQFFGPGTRLTVL.

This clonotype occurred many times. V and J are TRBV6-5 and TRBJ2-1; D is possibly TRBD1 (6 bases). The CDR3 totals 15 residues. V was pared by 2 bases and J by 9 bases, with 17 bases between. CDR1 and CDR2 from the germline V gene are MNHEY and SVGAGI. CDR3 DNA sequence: TGTGCCAGCAGTTACGTATCGCTCAGGGGTGGTGAGCAGTTCTTC. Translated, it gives CASSYVSLRGGEQFF.

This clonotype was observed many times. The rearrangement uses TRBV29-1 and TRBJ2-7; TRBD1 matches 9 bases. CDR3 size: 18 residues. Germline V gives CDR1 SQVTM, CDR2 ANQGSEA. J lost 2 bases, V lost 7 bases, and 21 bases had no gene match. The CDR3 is CSALSGTGNYKPTYEQYF. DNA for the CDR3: TGCAGCGCCCTATCCGGGACAGGGAACTATAAACCCACCTACGAGCAGTACTTC.

The CDR3 nucleotides are TGTGCCAGCAGTGAGGTTGGGACAGGGATATCACCCCTCCACTTT. This translates into CASSEVGTGISPLHF. This chain joins TRBV2 and TRBJ1-6; 9 bases fit TRBD1. The junction had 7 bases not matched to a gene; V was cut back by 3 bases and J by 10 bases. The CDR3 has 15 amino acids. Per germline, CDR1 SNHLY and CDR2 FYNNEI.

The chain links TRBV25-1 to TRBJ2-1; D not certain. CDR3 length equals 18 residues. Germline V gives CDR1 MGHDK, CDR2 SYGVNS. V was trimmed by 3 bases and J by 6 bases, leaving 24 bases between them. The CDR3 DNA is TGTGCCAGCAGTGATCCAGTTTCCGGTCCTCCGAACGTCAATGAGCAGTTCTTC. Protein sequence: CASSDPVSGPPNVNEQFF.

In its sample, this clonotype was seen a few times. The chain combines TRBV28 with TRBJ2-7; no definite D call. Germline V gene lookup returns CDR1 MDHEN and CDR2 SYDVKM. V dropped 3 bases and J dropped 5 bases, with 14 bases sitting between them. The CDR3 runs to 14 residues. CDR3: CASSFRLGWHEQYF. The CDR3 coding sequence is TGTGCCAGCAGTTTTCGTCTAGGTTGGCACGAGCAGTACTTC.

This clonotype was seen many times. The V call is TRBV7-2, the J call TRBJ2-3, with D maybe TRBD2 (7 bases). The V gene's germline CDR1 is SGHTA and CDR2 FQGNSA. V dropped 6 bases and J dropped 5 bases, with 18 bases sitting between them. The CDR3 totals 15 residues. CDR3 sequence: CASRPGGGPGDTQYF. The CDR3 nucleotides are TGTGCCAGCAGGCCTGGGGGGGGGCCAGGAGATACGCAGTATTTT.

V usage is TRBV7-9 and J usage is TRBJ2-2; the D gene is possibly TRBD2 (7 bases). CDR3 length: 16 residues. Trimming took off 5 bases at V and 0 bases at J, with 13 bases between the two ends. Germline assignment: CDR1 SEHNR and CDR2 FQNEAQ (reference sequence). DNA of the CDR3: TGTGCCAGCAGCCGTGGGGGGGCCGCGAACACCGGGGAGCTGTTTTTT. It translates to CASSRGGAANTGELFF.

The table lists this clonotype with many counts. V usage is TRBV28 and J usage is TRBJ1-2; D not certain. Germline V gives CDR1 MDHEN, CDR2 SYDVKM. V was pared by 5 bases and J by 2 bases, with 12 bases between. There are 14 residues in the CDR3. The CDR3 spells CASSSPPANYGYTF. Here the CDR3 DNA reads TGTGCCAGCAGTAGCCCTCCCGCCAACTATGGCTACACCTTC.

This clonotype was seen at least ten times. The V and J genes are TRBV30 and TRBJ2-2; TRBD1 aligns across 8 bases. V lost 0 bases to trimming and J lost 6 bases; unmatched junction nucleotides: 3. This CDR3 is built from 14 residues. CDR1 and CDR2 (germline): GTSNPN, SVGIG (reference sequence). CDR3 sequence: CAWSVVRGPGELFF. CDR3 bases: TGTGCCTGGAGTGTTGTCAGGGGGCCCGGGGAGCTGTTTTTT. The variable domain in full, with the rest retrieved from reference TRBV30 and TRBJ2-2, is SQTIHQWPATLVQPVGSPLSLECTVEGTSNPNLYWYRQAAGRGLQLLFYSVGIGQISSEVPQNLSASRPQDRQFILSSKKLLLSDSGFYLCAWSVVRGPGELFFGEGSRLTVL.

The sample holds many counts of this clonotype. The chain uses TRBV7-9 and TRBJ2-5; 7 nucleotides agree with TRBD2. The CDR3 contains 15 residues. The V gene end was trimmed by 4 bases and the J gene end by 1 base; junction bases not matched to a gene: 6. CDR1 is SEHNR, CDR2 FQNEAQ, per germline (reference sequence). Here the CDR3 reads CASSSTASGQETQYF. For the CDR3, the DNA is TGTGCCAGCAGCTCCACGGCTAGCGGCCAAGAGACCCAGTACTTC.

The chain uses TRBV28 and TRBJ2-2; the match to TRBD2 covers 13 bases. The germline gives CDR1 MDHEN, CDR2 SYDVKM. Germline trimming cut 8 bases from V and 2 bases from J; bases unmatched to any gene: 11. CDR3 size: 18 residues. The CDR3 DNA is TGTGCCAGCCCCGGAGAGACTAGCGGGGGGTTAAACACCGGGGAGCTGTTTTTT. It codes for CASPGETSGGLNTGELFF.

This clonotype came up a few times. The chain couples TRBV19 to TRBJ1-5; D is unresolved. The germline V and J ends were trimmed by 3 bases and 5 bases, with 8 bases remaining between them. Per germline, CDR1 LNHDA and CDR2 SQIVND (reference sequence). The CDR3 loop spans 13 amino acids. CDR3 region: CASSMSSDQPQHF. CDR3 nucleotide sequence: TGTGCCAGTAGTATGTCATCAGATCAGCCCCAGCATTTT.

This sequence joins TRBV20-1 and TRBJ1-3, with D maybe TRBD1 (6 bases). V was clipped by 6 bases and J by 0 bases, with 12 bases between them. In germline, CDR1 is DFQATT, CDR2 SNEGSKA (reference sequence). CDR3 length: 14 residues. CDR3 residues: CSALRGGSGNTIYF. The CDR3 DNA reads TGCAGTGCCCTTAGAGGGGGCTCTGGAAACACCATATATTTT.

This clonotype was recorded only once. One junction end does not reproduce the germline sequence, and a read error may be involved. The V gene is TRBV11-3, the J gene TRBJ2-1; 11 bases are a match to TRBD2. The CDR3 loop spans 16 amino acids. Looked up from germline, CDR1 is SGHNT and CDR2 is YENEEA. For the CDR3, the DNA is TGCGCCAGCAGCCAAGGTGTTAGCGGGGGGGACAATGAGCAGTTCTTC. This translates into CASSQGVSGGDNEQFF.